This T cell receptor (beta chain) was profiled in a study of cytomegalovirus exposure and HLA in healthy donors. Here immunoSEQ multiplex PCR was the method, and the copy in TCRdb shows in-frame clones only, minus some. The table has approximately 160,000 clones, around nine tenths seen once. Separate from the approximately 700-subject first cohort was the roughly 120-subject validation cohort, to which the donors belonged. This CDR3 contains 14 residues. V was clipped by 2 bases and J by 6 bases; unmatched bases: 5. CDR1 and CDR2 from the germline V gene are SGHNT and YYREEE (reference sequence). The sequencing sample was made of PBMCs. This chain connects TRBV5-4 to TRBJ2-7; 10 bases agree with TRBD2. The receptor's source is a young woman in good health and CMV-seropositive. The CDR3 spells CASSLAGGPPEQYF. CDR3 nucleotides: TGTGCCAGCAGCTTAGCGGGAGGGCCGCCCGAGCAGTACTTC.